This TCR beta chain was sequenced in a study of neoadjuvant nivolumab and ipilimumab in lung cancer. Study background: Patients got nivolumab 3 mg/kg on days 1, 15 and 29; combination added ipilimumab 1 mg/kg day 1. Study results and caveats: TCR clonality did not significantly correlate with pathologic tumor regression. Blood richness before therapy tracked richness in tumors resected after neoadjuvant therapy.

Note on this clone: As yet, its antigen is unknown.

Clones were read by immunoSEQ multiplex PCR, and TCRdb kept only the in-frame ones, dropping some. In the table there are 39,000 or so clones, 80% to 90% of which are singletons. With 0 bases removed from V and 3 bases from J, the gap between germline ends came to 9 bases. The CDR3 spans 14 residues. Germline assignment: CDR1 WSHSY and CDR2 SAAADI. The rearrangement uses TRBV10-2 and TRBJ2-7; possible D gene TRBD2, 7 bases. The receptor's source is an adult with non-small cell lung cancer. Material: peripheral blood, obtained before neoadjuvant nivolumab, alone or with ipilimumab. The CDR3 sequence: CASSESGGHYEQYF. In DNA form, the CDR3 reads TGCGCCAGCAGTGAGTCGGGGGGGCACTACGAGCAGTACTTC.